A selection of T cell receptor beta chains follows, all from one sample in a study of cytomegalovirus exposure and HLA in healthy donors. Only in-frame clones appear in the TCRdb table, and some are missing; sequencing was by immunoSEQ multiplex PCR. The sample gives 55,000 to 65,000 clones, 90% to 95% of which show up once; under 6.5% is in the top ten. Input material: PBMCs. Receptors were obtained from a woman aged 18-35 years in good health and CMV-seropositive. CDR3s include the opening cysteine and the closing phenylalanine or tryptophan. The D gene is left open where the match is weak. Some rows have no size entry. The others give once, few or many, or a class for an expanded clone.

clone size | J gene | D gene | V gene | CDR3 protein | CDR3 DNA
- | TRBJ2-7 | TRBD1 | TRBV5-6 | CASSLEWDRGVYEQYF | TGTGCCAGCAGCTTGGAATGGGACAGGGGTGTCTACGAGCAGTACTTC
- | TRBJ1-6 | - | TRBV19 | CASNPRGGNSPLHF | TGTGCCAGTAACCCCCGTGGAGGGAATTCACCCCTCCACTTT
- | TRBJ1-2 | - | TRBV2 | CASSEQGNYGYTF | TGTGCCAGCAGTGAACAGGGTAACTATGGCTACACCTTC
- | TRBJ2-1 | - | TRBV6-1 | CASGDNEQFF | TGTGCCAGCGGAGACAATGAGCAGTTCTTC
- | TRBJ2-1 | - | TRBV19 | CASSIDSRSPEEQFF | TGTGCCAGTAGTATAGACAGCAGGTCCCCCGAGGAGCAGTTCTTC
- | TRBJ1-5 | TRBD1 | TRBV5-5 | CASSWTGGGNQPQHF | TGTGCCAGCAGCTGGACAGGGGGAGGCAATCAGCCCCAGCATTTT
- | TRBJ2-1 | TRBD2 | TRBV19 | CASLAGGSYNEQFF | TGTGCCAGTCTCGCGGGGGGCTCCTACAATGAGCAGTTCTTC
- | TRBJ2-1 | TRBD1 | TRBV25-1 | CASSGGQADSYNEQFF | TGTGCCAGCAGTGGAGGACAGGCCGATTCCTACAATGAGCAGTTCTTC
- | TRBJ1-1 | - | TRBV6-1 | CASSATSGTEAFF | TGTGCCAGCAGTGCCACCTCGGGGACTGAAGCTTTCTTT
- | TRBJ2-3 | - | TRBV21-1 | CASSTNRGLGDTQYF | TGTGCCAGCAGCACCAACAGGGGTCTGGGAGATACGCAGTATTTT
- | TRBJ2-5 | - | TRBV6-1 | CASSGTFKGEETQYF | TGTGCCAGCAGTGGGACTTTTAAGGGGGAAGAGACCCAGTACTTC
- | TRBJ1-4 | - | TRBV15 | CATLGGEKLFF | TGTGCCACCCTGGGCGGGGAAAAACTGTTTTTT
- | TRBJ1-5 | TRBD1 | TRBV28 | CASSPGQGGGQPQHF | TGTGCCAGCAGTCCCGGACAGGGGGGAGGTCAGCCCCAGCATTTT
- | TRBJ1-6 | - | TRBV9 | CASSVQGTNSPLHF | TGTGCCAGCAGCGTCCAGGGAACCAATTCACCCCTCCACTTT
- | TRBJ2-1 | TRBD1 | TRBV10-3 | CATGTVSYNEQFF | TGTGCCACTGGGACAGTCTCCTACAATGAGCAGTTCTTC
- | TRBJ2-5 | TRBD1 | TRBV7-2 | CASSRRGFQETQYF | TGTGCCAGCAGCCGCAGGGGGTTCCAAGAGACCCAGTACTTC
- | TRBJ2-1 | TRBD2 | TRBV19 | CASSIEWREAYNEQFF | TGTGCCAGTAGTATAGAGTGGCGGGAGGCCTACAATGAGCAGTTCTTC
- | TRBJ2-7 | - | TRBV25-1 | CARLVLLWGRRNEQYF | TGTGCCAGACTGGTCCTTTTGTGGGGGCGCAGGAACGAGCAGTACTTC
- | TRBJ1-1 | - | TRBV11-3 | CASSSPFPPDTEAFF | TGTGCCAGCAGCAGCCCTTTTCCCCCCGACACTGAAGCTTTCTTT
- | TRBJ2-1 | TRBD2 | TRBV6-1 | CASSELAGVHNEQFF | TGTGCCAGCAGTGAGCTAGCGGGAGTCCACAATGAGCAGTTCTTC
- | TRBJ2-7 | TRBD2 | TRBV28 | CASSLPTTSGGLATSYEQYF | TGTGCCAGCAGCCTTCCTACGACTAGCGGGGGGCTGGCCACCTCCTACGAGCAGTACTTC
few | TRBJ1-2 | - | TRBV27 | CASRSTQGYYGYTF | TGTGCCAGCAGGTCGACGCAGGGCTACTATGGCTACACCTTC
- | TRBJ2-1 | TRBD2 | TRBV5-1 | CASSLSGGYEQFF | TGCGCCAGCAGCTTGAGCGGGGGCTATGAGCAGTTCTTC
- | TRBJ2-3 | TRBD2 | TRBV5-6 | CASSNLAGGTDTQYF | TGTGCCAGCAGCAATTTAGCGGGAGGCACAGATACGCAGTATTTT
- | TRBJ2-1 | TRBD1 | TRBV18 | CASSRGQGSEQFF | TGTGCCAGCTCACGAGGACAGGGCTCCGAGCAGTTCTTC
- | TRBJ2-1 | TRBD2 | TRBV9 | CASSVATSGGPGDEQFF | TGTGCCAGCAGCGTAGCTACTAGCGGGGGGCCGGGGGATGAGCAGTTCTTC
few | TRBJ2-7 | - | TRBV29-1 | CSVIHFSEEQYF | TGCAGCGTTATCCATTTCTCAGAAGAGCAGTACTTC
- | TRBJ1-1 | - | TRBV5-4 | CASSLSRGVNTEAFF | TGTGCCAGCAGCTTGTCCAGGGGTGTGAACACTGAAGCTTTCTTT
- | TRBJ2-1 | - | TRBV30 | CAWSQYDSGVENEQFF | TGTGCCTGGAGTCAGTACGACTCCGGGGTGGAAAATGAGCAGTTCTTC
- | TRBJ2-1 | - | TRBV15 | CATSVNDNEQFF | TGTGCCACCTCGGTGAACGACAATGAGCAGTTCTTC
- | TRBJ1-4 | TRBD1 | TRBV7-2 | CASSQGQLNEKLFF | TGTGCCAGCAGCCAGGGACAGCTGAATGAAAAACTGTTTTTT
- | TRBJ1-2 | TRBD1 | TRBV15 | CATSRDGPGQGKANYGYTF | TGTGCCACCAGCAGAGATGGACCGGGACAGGGAAAAGCTAACTATGGCTACACCTTC
- | TRBJ1-5 | TRBD1 | TRBV18 | CASSPPDRGLQPQHF | TGTGCCAGCTCACCCCCGGACAGGGGGCTACAGCCCCAGCATTTT
- | TRBJ2-2 | - | TRBV30 | CAWSPGTPTGELFF | TGTGCCTGGTCGCCCGGGACACCGACCGGGGAGCTGTTTTTT
once | TRBJ2-1 | - | TRBV4-2 | CASRGGNNNEQFF | TGTGCCAGCCGTGGGGGCAATAACAATGAGCAGTTCTTC
once | TRBJ2-7 | - | TRBV9 | CASSVASFAYEQYF | TGTGCCAGCAGCGTAGCTTCTTTTGCCTACGAGCAGTACTTC
- | TRBJ1-6 | - | TRBV4-3 | CASSQEGSQGGSGSPLHF | TGCGCCAGCAGCCAAGAAGGTAGCCAGGGAGGGAGTGGTTCACCCCTCCACTTT
- | TRBJ2-7 | - | TRBV18 | CASSPRGRGYEQYF | TGTGCCAGCTCACCACGGGGACGGGGGTACGAGCAGTACTTC
- | TRBJ1-5 | - | TRBV21-1 | CASSRYHVQGWRNQPQHF | TGTGCCAGCAGCAGGTACCATGTGCAGGGCTGGCGCAATCAGCCCCAGCATTTT
- | TRBJ2-2 | TRBD1 | TRBV7-2 | CASRKSYRGTGELFF | TGTGCCAGCAGGAAATCGTACAGGGGAACCGGGGAGCTGTTTTTT
- | TRBJ1-2 | - | TRBV5-4 | CASSVIQGNYGYTF | TGTGCCAGCAGCGTGATACAGGGAAACTATGGCTACACCTTC
once | TRBJ1-3 | - | TRBV28 | CASSLPRETGNTIYF | TGTGCCAGCAGTCTCCCCAGGGAAACTGGAAACACCATATATTTT
- | TRBJ1-2 | TRBD1 | TRBV28 | CASSRTGADYGYTF | TGTGCCAGCAGTCGGACAGGGGCGGATTATGGCTACACCTTC
- | TRBJ2-1 | TRBD1 | TRBV6-5 | CASSRTGNDEQFF | TGTGCCAGCAGCCGGACAGGGAACGATGAGCAGTTCTTC
- | TRBJ2-1 | - | TRBV5-4 | CASSLGGYEQFF | TGTGCCAGCAGCTTAGGAGGTTACGAGCAGTTCTTC
- | TRBJ2-7 | TRBD2 | TRBV6-5 | CASSYGAGGLSEQYF | TGTGCCAGCAGTTACGGGGCGGGGGGGCTCTCCGAGCAGTACTTC
once | TRBJ2-5 | TRBD2 | TRBV9 | CASSPGGGAKQQETQYF | TGTGCCAGCAGCCCGGGGGGGGGAGCTAAGCAACAAGAGACCCAGTACTTC
- | TRBJ2-1 | TRBD1 | TRBV19 | CAVSYDRQGASDEQFF | TGTGCCGTCAGTTACGATCGACAGGGGGCGTCGGATGAGCAGTTCTTC
- | TRBJ2-1 | TRBD2 | TRBV19 | CASSIGGGSGSYEQFF | TGTGCCAGTAGTATAGGGGGGGGTAGCGGGAGCTATGAGCAGTTCTTC
- | TRBJ1-4 | - | TRBV28 | CASSSPQGTTNEKLFF | TGTGCCAGCAGTTCACCACAGGGCACAACTAATGAAAAACTGTTTTTT
- | TRBJ2-5 | - | TRBV2 | CASNYYEKETQYF | TGTGCCAGCAACTACTACGAAAAAGAGACCCAGTACTTC
- | TRBJ1-5 | TRBD1 | TRBV27 | CASSLSGTGSVVQPQHF | TGTGCCAGCAGTTTATCAGGGACAGGGTCGGTGGTTCAGCCCCAGCATTTT
once | TRBJ2-7 | - | TRBV4-2 | CASSQEIWDSPYEQYF | TGTGCCAGCAGCCAAGAAATCTGGGACTCCCCCTACGAGCAGTACTTC
- | TRBJ2-3 | TRBD2 | TRBV10-3 | CAISERAGGGTDTQYF | TGTGCCATCAGTGAGCGTGCGGGGGGTGGCACAGATACGCAGTATTTT
- | TRBJ2-1 | TRBD2 | TRBV9 | CASSVVPSGGLYNEQFF | TGTGCCAGCAGCGTGGTCCCTAGCGGGGGGCTCTACAATGAGCAGTTCTTC
once | TRBJ2-4 | - | TRBV27 | CASSLIGVGSNIQYF | TGTGCCAGCAGTTTAATAGGGGTTGGTTCGAACATTCAGTACTTC
- | TRBJ1-5 | - | TRBV28 | CASSLWGTGEGPQHF | TGTGCCAGCAGTTTATGGGGGACGGGGGAAGGGCCCCAGCATTTT
few | TRBJ2-7 | - | TRBV11-1 | CASSLGGSEAYEQYF | TGTGCCAGCAGCTTAGGAGGGTCGGAGGCCTACGAGCAGTACTTC
once | TRBJ1-6 | - | TRBV5-6 | CASSLEADGGQNSPLHF | TGTGCCAGCAGCTTGGAGGCGGATGGGGGACAAAATTCACCCCTCCACTTT
- | TRBJ2-2 | TRBD2 | TRBV7-3 | CASSPVAGETGELFF | TGTGCCAGCAGCCCGGTGGCGGGGGAAACCGGGGAGCTGTTTTTT